This TCR beta chain was sequenced in a study of CXCR3-negative and CXCR3-positive naive CD8 T cells. Points from the study as a whole: TCR strength was inferred from TRB CDR3 properties, while surface CD5 was comparable between naive subsets. Whereas both naive subsets had comparably high diversity, memory CD8+ cells had much lower diversity.

A word on this clonotype: Its antigen is as yet unknown.

All TRB cDNA libraries came from 5' RACE performed with UMI labels. TCRdb derives one entry per CDR3 protein from the 5' RACE reads, leaving out DNA. This table lists about 38,000 distinct CDR3 sequences. Germline loops: CDR1 LGHNA, CDR2 YSLEER. This CDR3 region has 17 residues. The rearrangement links TRBV4-3 to TRBJ1-2. The source of this sequence is a human donor in good health. Some clones in this sample may be carry-over from other donors' samples. Sequences were obtained from memory CD8+ T cells from blood. CDR3 protein: CASSLLGVDEQIYGYTF.